This record covers a single TCR beta chain. V lost 4 bases and J 8 bases, leaving 12 bases between the germline ends. The CDR3 is 13 amino acids. CDR1 is MDHEN and CDR2 is SYDVKM in the germline V gene. Amplification of TCR beta CDR3 regions was performed using RNA transcripts as template. The TCR CDR3 first-round RT-PCR relied on the HTBI primer set. TCRdb used MiXCR to reprocess the multiplex PCR reads, holding one entry per CDR3 protein. This sample has some 600,000 distinct CDR3 sequences, with roughly 14% found just once. The data derive from a study of T cells in Graves' hyperthyroidism and ophthalmopathy. The hyperthyroidism was newly diagnosed and had lasted under 2 months; the patients were aged 18 to 65. Based on clinical symptoms, serum thyroxine and TRAb, thyroid ultrasound and orbital computed tomography, diagnoses were reached. First hyperthyroidism diagnosis is when the blood sample was obtained, before any ophthalmopathy symptoms. More than 9.5 ml fresh peripheral blood yielded the PBMCs.

Material for sequencing was blood. This receptor was taken from a woman aged 30 to 39 with Graves' hyperthyroidism that later progressed to Graves' ophthalmopathy. V usage is TRBV28 and J usage is TRBJ2-1, with unresolved D. The DNA for the CDR3 is TGTGCCAGCAGTTCCGACGCGTACGATGAGCAGTTCTTC. Translation: CASSSDAYDEQFF.